This T cell receptor (beta chain) is drawn from a study of post-analysis software for immune sequencing data. Study context: Relapsing-remitting, secondary progressive and progressive-relapsing courses of multiple sclerosis were included. Regarding the study as a whole: Under the F measure, samples that were prepared in one batch clustered strongly together. In patients, five or six TRBV segments were more frequent than in controls, with TRBV5-6, TRBV5-1 and TRBV20-1 among them.

The ends lost 7 bases at V and 0 bases at J; junction bases unmatched: 7. The CDR3 covers 15 residues. Unique-molecular-identifier-tagged TCR beta cDNA libraries were used. TCRdb called the PCR reads again in MiXCR, with one record for every CDR3 protein. Among about 200,000 distinct CDR3 sequences listed, 29% were seen once. A remark on this clonotype: Its antigen remains unidentified.

The sequence was collected from a girl under 18 with multiple sclerosis. Sequencing was carried out using blood. The rearrangement uses TRBV12-3 or TRBV12-4 and TRBJ1-1; 8 bases map to TRBD1. Written as DNA, the CDR3 is TGTGCCAGCACCTTCCGGACAGGGATGAACACTGAAGCTTTCTTT. Its translation is CASTFRTGMNTEAFF.